Following are 6 T cell receptor beta chains from one sample sequenced in a study of cytomegalovirus exposure and HLA in healthy donors. The PCR used 60 Vbeta and 13 Jbeta primers. Measured with immunoSEQ multiplex PCR; TCRdb has only the in-frame clones, and not every one. The profile shows about 130,000 clones, about three quarters of them singletons. Material: PBMCs. Receptors were obtained from a man aged 50-59 years in good health and CMV-seronegative.

This clone appeared a single time. The rearrangement links TRBV5-4 to TRBJ2-5; D call uncertain. This CDR3 comprises 11 residues. Looked up from germline, CDR1 is SGHNT and CDR2 is YYREEE (reference sequence). The V gene lost 4 bases and the J gene lost 3 bases, with 4 bases spanning the gap. Here the CDR3 DNA reads TGTGCCAGCAGCCTTAAAGAGACCCAGTACTTC. Translation: CASSLKETQYF.

The CDR3 reads CASSYSAAVGTGELFF. CDR3 sequence (DNA): TGTGCCAGCAGTTACTCGGCGGCGGTGGGCACCGGGGAGCTGTTTTTT. The chain employs TRBV6-7 and TRBJ2-2; D gene unclear. TRBV6-7 is assigned to the ORF class and has an uncertain function. This CDR3 is built from 16 residues. Trimming cost V 0 bases and J 4 bases, with 12 bases left between them.

The chain has TRBV7-9 and TRBJ1-2, with a weak D call TRBD1 (5 bases). Germline V gene data show CDR1 as SEHNR and CDR2 as FQNEAQ (reference sequence). The CDR3 is made up of 15 amino acids. The V end was cut by 2 bases, the J end by 2 bases, with 12 bases between. This CDR3 is CASSLLRDWNYGYTF. The CDR3 DNA is TGTGCCAGCAGCTTATTACGGGACTGGAACTATGGCTACACCTTC. Using reference TRBV7-9 and TRBJ1-2 for the parts outside the CDR3, the full variable domain is DTGVSQNPRHKITKRGQNVTFRCDPISEHNRLYWYRQTLGQGPEFLTYFQNEAQLEKSRLLSDRFSAERPKGSFSTLEIQRTEQGDSAMYLCASSLLRDWNYGYTFGSGTRLTVV.

The chain has TRBV25-1 and TRBJ1-2; D is ambiguous. The germline CDR1 and CDR2 sequences are MGHDK and SYGVNS. CDR3 length equals 13 residues. V lost 5 bases to trimming and J lost 4 bases, with 11 bases between them. CDR3 protein: CASSPGTPYGYTF. CDR3 nucleotides: TGTGCCAGCAGTCCAGGTACCCCCTATGGCTACACCTTC.

V and J are TRBV13 and TRBJ1-3; D remains unclear. Trimming left V 1 base short and J 6 bases short, with 7 bases between. The length of the CDR3 is 13 residues. Germline V gives CDR1 PRHDT, CDR2 FYEKMQ (reference sequence). CDR3 in amino acids: CASSLELLNTIYF. The CDR3 DNA reads as TGTGCCAGCAGCTTAGAACTGTTAAACACCATATATTTT.

The V gene is TRBV2, the J gene TRBJ1-6; 8 positions agree with TRBD1. This CDR3 has 17 residues. Trimming at V came to 3 bases and at J to 8 bases, leaving 12 bases not matched to a gene. Germline V gene sequence: CDR1 SNHLY, CDR2 FYNNEI. Here the CDR3 reads CASSDLGRGLGDSPLHF. The CDR3 DNA is TGTGCCAGCAGTGATTTGGGCAGGGGGCTCGGCGATTCACCCCTCCACTTT.